Listed here is a single TCR beta chain. These data belong to a study of OX40 agonist ivuxolimab in advanced cancers. Libraries were prepared by immunoSEQ multiplex PCR; TCRdb keeps only in-frame clonotypes and omits some of them. The sample contains about 73,000 clones, roughly 90% of which appear only once. The sequenced sample was CD4+ or CD8+ T cells sorted from blood, obtained in a trial of the OX40 agonist ivuxolimab. The clonotype was recovered from an adult with an advanced solid tumor such as melanoma, head and neck, liver or kidney cancer.

The CDR3 sequence is CVRSPTKGYYGNQPQHF. As DNA, the CDR3 is TGTGTCAGAAGCCCGACCAAAGGTTACTACGGCAATCAGCCCCAGCATTTT. This rearrangement joins TRBV7-5 to TRBJ1-5. TRBV7-5 is marked as a pseudogene. The CDR3 consists of 17 residues.